These T cell receptor beta chains were read from a single sample in a study of blood T cell repertoires in COVID-19. The table came from immunoSEQ multiplex PCR; TCRdb's copy has only in-frame clones and leaves some out. The sample records some 300,000 clones, around 92% being singletons. Sample: PBMCs or T cells enriched from blood (not recorded which). The receptors here all came from a woman in her thirties who had recovered from COVID-19. CDR3s include the opening cysteine and the closing phenylalanine or tryptophan. A D gene is named only where the DNA matches it firmly. Only some rows state a clone size, as once, few, many or a class for expanded clones.

D gene	CDR3 length	clone size	J gene	V gene	CDR3 protein	CDR3 DNA
TRBD1	15	-	TRBJ1-1	TRBV19	CASNPIGGELAEAFF	TGTGCCAGTAACCCGATAGGGGGCGAATTAGCTGAAGCTTTCTTT
-	13	-	TRBJ1-1	TRBV29-1	CSVHQGMGTEAFF	TGCAGCGTTCACCAGGGGATGGGGACTGAAGCTTTCTTT
TRBD1	14	-	TRBJ1-6	TRBV5-5	CASSFSGGNSPLHF	TGTGCCAGCAGCTTCTCAGGGGGTAATTCACCCCTCCACTTT
-	15	few	TRBJ2-2	TRBV19	CASTSTGRYTGELFF	TGTGCCAGCACTTCGACAGGGAGGTACACCGGGGAGCTGTTTTTT
TRBD1	14	-	TRBJ2-7	TRBV30	CAWDFSQGGHEQYF	TGTGCCTGGGACTTTTCTCAAGGGGGCCACGAGCAGTACTTC
-	12	-	TRBJ2-5	TRBV7-9	CASTSMQETQYF	TGTGCCAGTACCAGTATGCAAGAGACCCAGTACTTC
TRBD2	14	-	TRBJ2-1	TRBV11-2	CASSTSGTYNEQFF	TGTGCCAGCAGTACTAGCGGGACCTACAATGAGCAGTTCTTC
TRBD1	15	-	TRBJ2-7	TRBV4-1	CASSPRDRGSYEQYF	TGCGCCAGCAGCCCCCGGGACAGGGGTTCCTACGAGCAGTACTTC
-	11	-	TRBJ1-1	TRBV12-3/TRBV12-4	CASVSVTEAFF	TGTGCCAGCGTATCTGTGACTGAAGCTTTCTTT
TRBD1	17	-	TRBJ2-7	TRBV9	CASSVDARTGASYEQYF	TGTGCCAGCAGCGTAGATGCCAGGACAGGGGCCTCCTACGAGCAGTACTTC
TRBD2	14	-	TRBJ2-7	TRBV7-9	CASSSTKAGEEQYF	TGTGCCAGCAGCTCAACCAAAGCGGGAGAAGAGCAGTACTTC
TRBD2	17	-	TRBJ2-2	TRBV7-9	CASSSSAGVGNTGELFF	TGTGCCAGCAGCTCCTCAGCGGGAGTCGGTAACACCGGGGAGCTGTTTTTT
TRBD1	15	-	TRBJ1-3	TRBV11-2	CASRHSTGPGNTIYF	TGTGCCAGCAGACACTCGACAGGGCCTGGAAACACCATATATTTT
TRBD1	16	-	TRBJ1-2	TRBV7-2	CASSLAAGQGMDGYTF	TGTGCCAGCAGCTTAGCGGCGGGACAGGGGATGGATGGCTACACCTTC
TRBD1	15	once	TRBJ2-5	TRBV6-2/TRBV6-3	CASSYDGQAQETQYF	TGTGCCAGCAGTTACGACGGACAGGCCCAGGAGACCCAGTACTTC
TRBD1	17	-	TRBJ2-1	TRBV28	CASSLPGGDRAFGEQFF	TGTGCCAGCAGTTTACCTGGGGGGGACAGGGCCTTCGGTGAGCAGTTCTTC
TRBD1	15	-	TRBJ1-4	TRBV15	CATSRDRRGPEKLFF	TGTGCCACCAGCAGAGATCGCAGGGGGCCTGAAAAACTGTTTTTT
TRBD2	15	-	TRBJ2-7	TRBV5-1	CASSLEPGRSREQYF	TGCGCCAGCAGCTTGGAACCCGGGAGGTCGCGCGAGCAGTACTTC
-	12	-	TRBJ2-5	TRBV28	CASSQRKETQYF	TGTGCCAGCAGTCAGAGGAAAGAGACCCAGTACTTC
TRBD1	14	-	TRBJ1-3	TRBV6-5	CASSQTGAGNTIYF	TGTGCCAGCAGCCAAACAGGGGCTGGAAACACCATATATTTT
-	15	-	TRBJ2-7	TRBV7-2	CASSLGIGHSYEQYF	TGTGCCAGCAGCTTAGGAATAGGACACTCCTACGAGCAGTACTTC
TRBD1	15	-	TRBJ1-1	TRBV28	CASSPTDRVPTEAFF	TGTGCCAGCAGCCCCACGGACAGGGTCCCCACTGAAGCTTTCTTT
-	14	-	TRBJ2-2	TRBV6-6	CASSYSRGTGELFF	TGTGCCAGCAGTTACTCTCGGGGGACCGGGGAGCTGTTTTTT
TRBD1	14	few	TRBJ2-2	TRBV6-5	CATPGQGETGELFF	TGTGCCACCCCGGGACAGGGGGAAACCGGGGAGCTGTTTTTT
TRBD2	14	-	TRBJ2-5	TRBV10-2	CASSDMGGQETQYF	TGCGCCAGCAGTGATATGGGGGGGCAAGAGACCCAGTACTTC
TRBD2	16	-	TRBJ2-1	TRBV4-3	CASSQESGRAMNEQFF	TGCGCCAGCAGCCAAGAGAGCGGGAGGGCCATGAATGAGCAGTTCTTC
-	13	-	TRBJ1-2	TRBV6-2/TRBV6-3	CASSYEGRGGYTF	TGTGCCAGCAGTTACGAGGGCAGAGGCGGCTACACCTTC
TRBD1	17	-	TRBJ2-1	TRBV29-1	CSVVGGLGDRIFNEQFF	TGCAGCGTTGTAGGGGGGTTGGGGGACAGGATTTTCAATGAGCAGTTCTTC
-	14	-	TRBJ2-3	TRBV11-2	CASSFSQGTDTQYF	TGTGCCAGCAGCTTTAGCCAGGGGACAGATACGCAGTATTTT
-	12	-	TRBJ1-2	TRBV9	CASSGESYGYTF	TGTGCCAGCAGTGGTGAGAGCTATGGCTACACCTTC
TRBD1	14	-	TRBJ2-7	TRBV25-1	CASSAQGQAYEQYF	TGTGCCAGCAGTGCACAGGGGCAGGCTTACGAGCAGTACTTC
-	11	-	TRBJ1-1	TRBV29-1	CSVIRGTEAFF	TGCAGCGTTATTCGGGGCACTGAAGCTTTCTTT
TRBD1	17	-	TRBJ2-5	TRBV7-6	CASSFDTPGQGGETQYF	TGTGCCAGCAGCTTCGATACTCCGGGACAGGGAGGAGAGACCCAGTACTTC
-	15	-	TRBJ2-7	TRBV5-5	CASSFLGLGGDEQYF	TGTGCCAGCAGCTTCCTCGGCCTCGGGGGAGATGAGCAGTACTTC
TRBD1	13	-	TRBJ2-7	TRBV6-5	CASSSLDRGEQYF	TGTGCCAGCAGTTCCCTGGACAGGGGCGAGCAGTACTTC
TRBD2	15	-	TRBJ2-7	TRBV11-3	CASSPRTSGSYEQYF	TGTGCCAGCAGTCCGAGGACTAGCGGATCCTACGAGCAGTACTTC
-	15	few	TRBJ1-6	TRBV27	CASSLFDQGYSPLHF	TGTGCCAGCAGTTTATTCGACCAGGGGTATTCACCCCTCCACTTT
-	14	-	TRBJ2-4	TRBV6-6	CASSYSTERNIQYF	TGTGCCAGCAGTTACTCAACAGAACGGAACATTCAGTACTTC
TRBD2	13	once	TRBJ2-3	TRBV7-3	CASGLASTDTQYF	TGTGCCAGCGGACTAGCTAGCACAGATACGCAGTATTTT
-	16	-	TRBJ1-1	TRBV7-9	CASSFGRTVKNTEAFF	TGTGCCAGCAGCTTCGGGAGGACAGTAAAGAACACTGAAGCTTTCTTT